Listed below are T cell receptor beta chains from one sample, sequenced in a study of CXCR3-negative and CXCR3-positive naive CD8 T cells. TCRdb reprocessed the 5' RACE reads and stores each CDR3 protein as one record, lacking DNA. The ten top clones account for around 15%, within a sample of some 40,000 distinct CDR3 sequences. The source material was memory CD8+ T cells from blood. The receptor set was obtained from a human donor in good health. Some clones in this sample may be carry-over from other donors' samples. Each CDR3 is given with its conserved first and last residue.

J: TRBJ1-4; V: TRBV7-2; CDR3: CASSLAMDGALEKLFF
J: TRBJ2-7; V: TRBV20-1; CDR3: CSASGGDRVYEQYF
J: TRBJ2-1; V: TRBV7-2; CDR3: CASSPPERGYNEQFF
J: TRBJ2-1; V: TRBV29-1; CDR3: CSVQTRSSYNEQFF
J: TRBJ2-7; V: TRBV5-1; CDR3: CASSFGPSGGSTYEQYF
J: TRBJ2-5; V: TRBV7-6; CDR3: CASSLDRGETQYF
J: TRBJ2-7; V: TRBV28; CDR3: CASSLVQDGGRGTYEQYF
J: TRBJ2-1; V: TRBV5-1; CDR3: CASGSGLAYNEQFF
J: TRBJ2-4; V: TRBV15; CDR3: CATSRGGAKNIQYF
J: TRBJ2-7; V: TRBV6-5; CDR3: CASSYMGEDEQYF